This T cell receptor beta chain was sequenced for a study of CD8 T cells in ankylosing spondylitis. TCRdb independently ran MiXCR on the 5' RACE reads; one entry per CDR3 protein. The sample consists of about 450,000 distinct CDR3 sequences, 25% to 30% of them appearing once. Regarding the study as a whole: A TCR beta motif of about eight highly homologous variants appeared characteristic of ankylosing spondylitis blood.

With 3 bases removed from V and 2 bases from J, the gap between germline ends came to 10 bases. CDR1 SGHVS and CDR2 FNYEAQ come from the germline V gene. This CDR3 region has 14 residues. This clonotype was seen only a few times. As yet, its antigen is unknown. The chain uses TRBV7-6 and TRBJ1-1, with D possibly being TRBD1 (5 bases). Sequences were obtained from blood, either unsorted or a sorted T cell fraction (not recorded which). This receptor was taken from a male donor with ankylosing spondylitis. The CDR3 sequence: CASSFGGDNTEAFF. The CDR3 nucleotides are TGTGCCAGCAGCTTCGGGGGAGACAACACTGAAGCTTTCTTT. Complete variable domain (other parts from reference TRBV7-6 and TRBJ1-1): GAGVSQSPRYKVTKRGQDVALRCDPISGHVSLYWYRQALGQGPEFLTYFNYEAQQDKSGLPNDRFSAERPEGSISTLTIQRTEQRDSAMYRCASSFGGDNTEAFFGQGTRLTVV.